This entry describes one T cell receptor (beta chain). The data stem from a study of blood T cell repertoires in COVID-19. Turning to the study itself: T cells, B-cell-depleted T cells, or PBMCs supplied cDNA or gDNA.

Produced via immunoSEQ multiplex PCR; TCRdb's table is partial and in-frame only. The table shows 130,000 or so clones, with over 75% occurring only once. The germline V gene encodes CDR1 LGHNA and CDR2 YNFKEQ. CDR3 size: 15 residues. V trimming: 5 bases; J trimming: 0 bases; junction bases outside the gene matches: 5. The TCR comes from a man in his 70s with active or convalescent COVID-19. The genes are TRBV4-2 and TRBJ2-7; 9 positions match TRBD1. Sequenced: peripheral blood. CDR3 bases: TGTGCCAGCAGCGCCCGGGACAGGGACTCCTACGAGCAGTACTTC. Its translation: CASSARDRDSYEQYF.